Below, 17 T cell receptor beta chains from the same sample are listed, as sequenced in a study of T cell responses to AZD1222 COVID-19 vaccine. Libraries were prepared by immunoSEQ multiplex PCR; TCRdb keeps only in-frame clonotypes and omits some of them. The sample contains about 150,000 clones, 88% of which appear only once. Material: peripheral blood, obtained on day 0 of AZD1222 vaccination. The source of these receptors is an adult in good health.

This clone has only a few counts. This chain links TRBV10-1 with TRBJ2-2, with unresolved D. The CDR3 length is 13 residues. V lost 2 bases and J lost 3, with 4 bases in between. Germline loops: CDR1 WNHNN, CDR2 SYGVQD (reference sequence). The CDR3 here is CASSERDTGELFF. The CDR3 nucleotides are TGCGCCAGCAGTGAGCGGGACACCGGGGAGCTGTTTTTT.

The gene calls are TRBV6-4 and TRBJ1-1; 7 bases fit TRBD1. V lost 5 bases and J lost 6; bases outside the gene matches: 12. The CDR3 extends over 15 amino acids. Germline V gene lookup returns CDR1 MRHNA and CDR2 SNTAGT. CDR3 sequence reads: CASSPSGGQFSEAFF. Here the CDR3 DNA reads TGTGCCAGCAGTCCGTCCGGGGGACAGTTTTCTGAAGCTTTCTTT.

The chain uses TRBV14 and TRBJ2-2; D is unclear. V shed 3 bases and J shed 4 bases, with 9 bases lying between them. This CDR3 region has 14 residues. Per the germline V gene, CDR1 is SGHDN and CDR2 is FVKESK. The CDR3 loop is CASSQQRGTGELFF. For the CDR3, the DNA is TGTGCCAGCAGCCAGCAACGCGGCACCGGGGAGCTGTTTTTT.

The chain uses TRBV7-2 and TRBJ2-2; D is unclear. Germline V gene sequence: CDR1 SGHTA, CDR2 FQGNSA. V was cut by 5 bases and J by 2 bases, with 12 bases left in between. This CDR3 has 15 residues. CDR3 sequence (DNA): TGTGCCAGCAGCCCTCGGTTGTTTAACACCGGGGAGCTGTTTTTT. Translated, it gives CASSPRLFNTGELFF.

The V and J genes are TRBV5-4 and TRBJ1-2, with D possibly matching TRBD1 (6 bases). The CDR3 loop spans 14 amino acids. The germline V gene encodes CDR1 SGHNT and CDR2 YYREEE (reference sequence). Trimming removed 4 bases at V and 4 bases at J, with 14 bases between. The DNA of the CDR3 is TGTGCCAGCAGCCTAACGCAGGGGTCCTATGGCTACACCTTC. Translating it yields CASSLTQGSYGYTF.

V and J are TRBV7-2 and TRBJ2-2; 8 positions agree with TRBD2. The CDR3 totals 16 residues. Germline V gene data show CDR1 as SGHTA and CDR2 as FQGNSA. The junction had 10 bases not matched to a gene; V was cut back by 5 bases and J by 5 bases. The CDR3, as DNA: TGTGCCAGCAGCCGGAGCGGGGGAGGAGGAACCGGGGAGCTGTTTTTT. Translation: CASSRSGGGGTGELFF.

The chain joins TRBV18 to TRBJ2-2; D gene ambiguous. Germline V gives CDR1 KGHSH, CDR2 LQKENI. Trimming pared 3 bases from V and 0 bases from J, leaving 8 bases between. This CDR3 has 15 residues. The CDR3 nucleotides read TGTGCCAGCTCACCGGTACAAGCGAACACCGGGGAGCTGTTTTTT. Translated: CASSPVQANTGELFF.

V is TRBV18 and J is TRBJ1-3, with D hard to call. Per germline, CDR1 KGHSH and CDR2 LQKENI. V dropped 3 bases and J dropped 0 bases, with 12 bases sitting between them. The CDR3 runs to 16 residues. CDR3 nucleotides: TGTGCCAGCTCACCCCAGTTCGTAGGCTCTGGAAACACCATATATTTT. Its translation: CASSPQFVGSGNTIYF.

The chain employs TRBV7-9 and TRBJ2-1; unclear D gene. Between the trimmed V and J ends, which lost 1 base and 9 bases, there was a span of 10 bases. Germline assignment: CDR1 SEHNR and CDR2 FQNEAQ (reference sequence). The CDR3 totals 13 residues. The CDR3 coding sequence is TGTGCCAGCAGCTTAGATGGGGTCGGTGAGCAGTTCTTC. Protein sequence: CASSLDGVGEQFF.

V is TRBV7-2 and J is TRBJ2-5; possibly TRBD2 for D (6 bases). With 3 bases removed from V and 4 bases from J, the gap between germline ends came to 12 bases. This CDR3 comprises 14 residues. Germline lookup yields CDR1 SGHTA and CDR2 FQGNSA. The CDR3 bases are TGTGCCAGCAGCTTCAGAGCGGGTGGAGAGACCCAGTACTTC. Its protein is CASSFRAGGETQYF.

This chain uses TRBV18 with TRBJ1-1, with 8 bases matching TRBD1. Germline V gene sequence: CDR1 KGHSH, CDR2 LQKENI. CDR3 length: 14 residues. J lost 7 bases, V lost 3 bases, and 7 bases had no gene match. The DNA of the CDR3 is TGTGCCAGCTCACCGCGACAGGGGTTAAGTGAAGCTTTCTTT. Translating gives CASSPRQGLSEAFF. Filled out from reference TRBV18 and TRBJ1-1, the complete variable domain reads NAGVMQNPRHLVRRRGQEARLRCSPMKGHSHVYWYRQLPEEGLKFMVYLQKENIIDESGMPKERFSAEFPKEGPSILRIQQVVRGDSAAYFCASSPRQGLSEAFFGQGTRLTVV.

This clone was found once. The rearrangement joins TRBV5-1 to TRBJ2-3; 8 nucleotides agree with TRBD2. The CDR3 spans 15 residues. The V segment lost 0 bases and the J segment 5 bases; nucleotides outside the gene matches: 5. Germline V lookup: CDR1 SGHRS, CDR2 YFSETQ. CDR3 DNA sequence: TGCGCCAGCAGCTTGGCCGGGACTAGTGGAGATACGCAGTATTTT. Its protein is CASSLAGTSGDTQYF.

The chain is built from TRBV7-8 and TRBJ2-1, with 8 bases matching TRBD1. Germline V gene lookup returns CDR1 SGHVS and CDR2 FQNEAQ. The CDR3 has 15 residues. V was pared by 5 bases and J by 2 bases, with 5 bases of the junction left unmatched. Here the CDR3 reads CASSRDRGPYNEQFF. Written as DNA, the CDR3 is TGTGCCAGCAGCCGAGACAGGGGACCCTACAATGAGCAGTTCTTC.

The chain has TRBV6-5 and TRBJ1-5; TRBD1 aligns across 8 bases. V was clipped by 6 bases and J by 4 bases; unmatched bases: 5. The CDR3 extends over 14 amino acids. From germline, CDR1 is MNHEY and CDR2 SVGAGI. This chain's CDR3 is CASRGQGANQPQHF. The CDR3 DNA reads as TGTGCCAGCAGAGGTCAGGGGGCGAATCAGCCCCAGCATTTT.

This rearrangement joins TRBV4-3 to TRBJ1-6, with D tentatively TRBD1 (6 bases). This CDR3 has 18 residues. The V and J ends lost 0 bases and 8 bases respectively, with 20 bases between them. Germline CDR1 LGHNA, CDR2 YSLEER. The CDR3 is CASSQDPSTFGGHSPLHF. The CDR3 DNA reads as TGCGCCAGCAGCCAAGACCCCTCAACCTTTGGGGGCCATTCACCCCTCCACTTT.

The chain carries TRBV6-1 and TRBJ1-1; TRBD1 matches at 8 bases. CDR1 is MNHNS, CDR2 SASEGT, per germline. Germline trimming cut 2 bases from V and 5 bases from J; bases unmatched to any gene: 4. The CDR3 runs to 14 residues. The chain's CDR3 is CASSEYQGATEAFF. In nucleotides, the CDR3 is TGTGCCAGCAGTGAATACCAGGGGGCAACTGAAGCTTTCTTT.

The V and J genes are TRBV2 and TRBJ1-6; 10 nucleotides align to TRBD1. This CDR3 has 18 amino acids. CDR1 is SNHLY and CDR2 is FYNNEI in the germline V gene. V lost 6 bases and J lost 8; bases outside the gene matches: 16. The chain's CDR3 is CASSPGTGANLRYSPLHF. DNA of the CDR3: TGTGCCAGCAGCCCTGGGACAGGGGCCAACCTCCGCTATTCACCCCTCCACTTT.